A selection of T cell receptor beta chains follows, all from one sample in a study of blood T cell repertoires in COVID-19. Using immunoSEQ multiplex PCR, the repertoire was profiled, and TCRdb retains in-frame clones only, with some absent. The profile covers 150,000 to 200,000 clones, with about nine tenths appearing a single time and roughly 8.6% taken by the ten largest. The sequencing input was PBMCs or T cells enriched from blood (not recorded which). These TCRs come from a woman aged 18-35 years who had recovered from COVID-19. Both conserved end residues are part of each CDR3.

CDR3 protein	V gene	J gene
CASSWDGTGDKYF	TRBV5-1	TRBJ2-7
CASSFGRGGELFF	TRBV27	TRBJ2-2
CASSRVDRAPEAFF	TRBV4-1	TRBJ1-1
CASSQDTSGITYNEQFF	TRBV4-3	TRBJ2-1
CASSESGTGADEQYF	TRBV6-1	TRBJ2-7
CASSPARGTGNTEAFF	TRBV28	TRBJ1-1
CASSLATGGYTF	TRBV12-3/TRBV12-4	TRBJ1-2
CASSETGTGSYEQYF	TRBV6-1	TRBJ2-7
CASSLSRGAGTDTQYF	TRBV28	TRBJ2-3
CASSRASGLSSYNEQFF	TRBV18	TRBJ2-1
CASSYISRAYGYTF	TRBV6-5	TRBJ1-2
CSASTGSGNEKLFF	TRBV20-1	TRBJ1-4
CASSPYGTGDQPQHF	TRBV18	TRBJ1-5
CASRQQYSQPQHF	TRBV28	TRBJ1-5
CASSLNLSRDRGPNYGYTF	TRBV7-9	TRBJ1-2
CASSPGTTGEQFF	TRBV12-3/TRBV12-4	TRBJ2-1
CASSQEAGLGPQHF	TRBV4-2	TRBJ1-5
CASSLGGSVMWETQYF	TRBV5-1	TRBJ2-5
CASSGQGNQPQHF	TRBV2	TRBJ1-5
CAGARLSRGNEQFF	TRBV28	TRBJ2-1
CASSETGLAGVGEQFF	TRBV2	TRBJ2-1
CASSDELGPYEQYF	TRBV13	TRBJ2-7
CSASGRGVTEAFF	TRBV20-1	TRBJ1-1
CASSFIQNEKLFF	TRBV11-2	TRBJ1-4
CASSFNSYNEQFF	TRBV7-9	TRBJ2-1
CASSSGTIRPETQYF	TRBV19	TRBJ2-5
CASSLPLWTPLNTEAFF	TRBV27	TRBJ1-1
CASSYGSGQGQETQYF	TRBV6-2/TRBV6-3	TRBJ2-5
CASRGAGTGGYGTSGHSYNEQFF	TRBV10-2	TRBJ2-1
CASRPRGRTEAFF	TRBV5-8	TRBJ1-1
CASSLASGNYEQYF	TRBV7-9	TRBJ2-7
CASSLTGTIYTGELFF	TRBV7-2	TRBJ2-2
CASSQWDRGLYEQYF	TRBV4-3	TRBJ2-7
CASSYRTGRFNGELFF	TRBV6-2/TRBV6-3	TRBJ2-2
CASSPLAGVHYEQFF	TRBV28	TRBJ2-1
CQPRGGRDRVNQETQYF	TRBV11-3	TRBJ2-5
CAILSGGGTDTQYF	TRBV10-3	TRBJ2-3
CASTRTGRGWTGELFF	TRBV19	TRBJ2-2
CASGTSGGRVTGELFF	TRBV19	TRBJ2-2
CASSVGAGTVSTDTQYF	TRBV9	TRBJ2-3
CASSYESNTEAFF	TRBV6-5	TRBJ1-1
CASSLPGPSGSYNEQFF	TRBV28	TRBJ2-1
CASSSLYSGNTIYF	TRBV2	TRBJ1-3
CARTSGGGSGGWETQYF	TRBV30	TRBJ2-5
CASSLDRGSGNTIYF	TRBV7-9	TRBJ1-3
CASSSKKRTLGELFF	TRBV7-2	TRBJ2-2
CASSPGTGMPSSYNEQFF	TRBV7-3	TRBJ2-1
CASSLNRLIGYTF	TRBV12-3/TRBV12-4	TRBJ1-2
CASQSSGSAYEQYF	TRBV2	TRBJ2-7
CASARQGAMEETQYF	TRBV18	TRBJ2-5
CASSLGAGVLGRYGYTF	TRBV5-4	TRBJ1-2
CASSHDRAGNSPLHF	TRBV7-8	TRBJ1-6
CATSKTSGRFADTQYF	TRBV15	TRBJ2-3
CASSFTQGVTGELFF	TRBV7-9	TRBJ2-2
CASKEGRILDTEAFF	TRBV6-5	TRBJ1-1